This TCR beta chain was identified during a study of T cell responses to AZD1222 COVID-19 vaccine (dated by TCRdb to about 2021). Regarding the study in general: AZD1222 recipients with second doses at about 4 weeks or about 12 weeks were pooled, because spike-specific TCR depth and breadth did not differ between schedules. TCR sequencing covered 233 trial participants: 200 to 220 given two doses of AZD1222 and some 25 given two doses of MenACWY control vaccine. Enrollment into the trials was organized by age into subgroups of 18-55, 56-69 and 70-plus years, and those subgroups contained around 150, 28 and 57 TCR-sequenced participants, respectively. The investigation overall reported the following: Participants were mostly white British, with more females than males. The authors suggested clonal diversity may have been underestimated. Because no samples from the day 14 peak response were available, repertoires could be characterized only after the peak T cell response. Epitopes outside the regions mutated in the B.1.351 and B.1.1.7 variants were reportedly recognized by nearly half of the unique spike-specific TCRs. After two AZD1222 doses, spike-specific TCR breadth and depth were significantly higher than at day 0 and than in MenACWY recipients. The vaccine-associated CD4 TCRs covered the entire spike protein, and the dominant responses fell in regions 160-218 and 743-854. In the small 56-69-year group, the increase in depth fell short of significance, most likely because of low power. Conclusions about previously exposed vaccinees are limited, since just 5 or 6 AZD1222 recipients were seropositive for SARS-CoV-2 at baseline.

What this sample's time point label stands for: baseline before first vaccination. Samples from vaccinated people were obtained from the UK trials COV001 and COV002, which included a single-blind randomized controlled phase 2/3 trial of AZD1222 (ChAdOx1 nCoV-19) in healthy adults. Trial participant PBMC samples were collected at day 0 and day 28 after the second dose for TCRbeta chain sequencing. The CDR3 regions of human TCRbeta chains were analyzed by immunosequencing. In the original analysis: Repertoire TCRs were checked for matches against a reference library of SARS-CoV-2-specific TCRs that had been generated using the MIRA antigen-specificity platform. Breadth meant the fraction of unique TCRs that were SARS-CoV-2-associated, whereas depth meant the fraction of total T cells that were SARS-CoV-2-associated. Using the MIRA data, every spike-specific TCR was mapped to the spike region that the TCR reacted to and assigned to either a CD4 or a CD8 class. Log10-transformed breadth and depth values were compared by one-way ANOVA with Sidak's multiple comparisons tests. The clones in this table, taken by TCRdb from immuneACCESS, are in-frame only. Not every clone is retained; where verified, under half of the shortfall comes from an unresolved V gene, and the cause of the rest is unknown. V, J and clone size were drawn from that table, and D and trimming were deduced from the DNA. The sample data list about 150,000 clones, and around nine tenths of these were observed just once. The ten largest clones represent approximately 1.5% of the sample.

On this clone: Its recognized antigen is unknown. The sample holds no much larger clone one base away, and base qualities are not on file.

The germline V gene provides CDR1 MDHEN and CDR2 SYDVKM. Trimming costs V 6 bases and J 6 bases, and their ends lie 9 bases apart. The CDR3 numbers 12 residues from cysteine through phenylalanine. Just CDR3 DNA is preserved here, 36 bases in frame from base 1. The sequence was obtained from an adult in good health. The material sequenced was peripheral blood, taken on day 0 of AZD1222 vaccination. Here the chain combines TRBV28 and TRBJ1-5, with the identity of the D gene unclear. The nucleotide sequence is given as TGTGCCAGCAGCCCCCCGTTTCAGCCCCAGCATTTT. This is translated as CASSPPFQPQHF.